One T cell receptor beta chain is described in this entry. Trimming took 6 bases from V and 6 from J; bases not matched to a gene: 21. CDR3 length: 20 amino acids. Germline assignment: CDR1 MGHRA and CDR2 YSYEKL. The data are from a study of identical twins. In TCRdb, the 5' RACE reads were re-called with MiXCR into one record per CDR3 protein. The sample has 450,000 to 600,000 distinct CDR3 sequences, 20% to 25% seen once; the top ten hold 0.48%. In addition, the sample was reused for a study of yellow fever vaccine responses in identical twins.

The genes are TRBV4-1 and TRBJ2-1, with TRBD2 identical over 12 bases. The sequenced material came from CD4+ T cells sorted from blood. The sequence was collected from a woman between 18 and 29 years old in good health. CDR3 nucleotides: TGCGCCAGCAGAAACAGGGGGGGGCTAGCGGGAGGGAACGATCGCAATGAGCAGTTCTTC. As protein: CASRNRGGLAGGNDRNEQFF.